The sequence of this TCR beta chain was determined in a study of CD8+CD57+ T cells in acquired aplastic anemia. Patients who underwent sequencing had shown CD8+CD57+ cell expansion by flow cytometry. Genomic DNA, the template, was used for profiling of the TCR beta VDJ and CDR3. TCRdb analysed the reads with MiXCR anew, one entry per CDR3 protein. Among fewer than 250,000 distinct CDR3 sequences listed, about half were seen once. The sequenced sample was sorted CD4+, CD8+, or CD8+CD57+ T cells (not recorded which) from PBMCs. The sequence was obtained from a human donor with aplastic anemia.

In nucleotides, the CDR3 is TGTGCCAGCAGCCCCAGCGGAAATACGCAGTATTTT. Protein product: CASSPSGNTQYF. This chain connects TRBV9 to TRBJ2-3; possible D gene TRBD2, 5 bases. This CDR3 contains 12 residues. With 4 bases removed from V and 7 bases from J, the gap between germline ends came to 10 bases. Germline V gene data show CDR1 as SGDLS and CDR2 as YYNGEE. Looking up the rest from reference TRBV9 and TRBJ2-3 gives the full variable domain: DSGVTQTPKHLITATGQRVTLRCSPRSGDLSVYWYQQSLDQGLQFLIQYYNGEERAKGNILERFSAQQFPDLHSELNLSSLELGDSALYFCASSPSGNTQYFGPGTRLTVL.